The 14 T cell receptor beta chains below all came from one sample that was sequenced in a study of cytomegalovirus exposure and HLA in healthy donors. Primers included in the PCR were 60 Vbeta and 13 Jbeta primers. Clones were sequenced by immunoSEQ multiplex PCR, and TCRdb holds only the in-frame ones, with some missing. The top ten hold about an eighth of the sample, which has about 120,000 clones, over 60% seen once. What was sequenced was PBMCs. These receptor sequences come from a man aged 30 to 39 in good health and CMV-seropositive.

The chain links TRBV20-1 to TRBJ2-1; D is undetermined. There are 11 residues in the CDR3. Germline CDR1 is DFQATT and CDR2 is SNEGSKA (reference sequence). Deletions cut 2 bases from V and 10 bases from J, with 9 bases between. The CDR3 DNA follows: TGCAGTGCTAGAAAGATCGGGGAGCAGTTCTTC. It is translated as CSARKIGEQFF.

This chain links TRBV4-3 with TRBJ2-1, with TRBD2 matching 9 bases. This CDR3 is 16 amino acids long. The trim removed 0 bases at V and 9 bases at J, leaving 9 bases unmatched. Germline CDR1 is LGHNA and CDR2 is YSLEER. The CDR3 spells CASSQELASGVAEQFF. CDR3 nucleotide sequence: TGCGCCAGCAGCCAAGAGTTGGCTAGCGGGGTGGCTGAGCAGTTCTTC.

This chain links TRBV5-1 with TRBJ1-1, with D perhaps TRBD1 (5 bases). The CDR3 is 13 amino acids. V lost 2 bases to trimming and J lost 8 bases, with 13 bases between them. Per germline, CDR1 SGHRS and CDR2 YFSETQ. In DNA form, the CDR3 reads TGCGCCAGCAGCTTTGACAGTCCCTCCGAAGCTTTCTTT. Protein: CASSFDSPSEAFF.

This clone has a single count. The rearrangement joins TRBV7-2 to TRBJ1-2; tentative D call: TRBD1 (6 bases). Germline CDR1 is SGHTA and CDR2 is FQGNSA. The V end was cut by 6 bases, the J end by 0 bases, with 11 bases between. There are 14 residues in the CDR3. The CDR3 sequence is CASSMTGTNYGYTF. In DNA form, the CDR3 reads TGTGCCAGCAGTATGACAGGCACTAACTATGGCTACACCTTC. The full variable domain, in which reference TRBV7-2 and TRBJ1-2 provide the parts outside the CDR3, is GAGVSQSPSNKVTEKGKDVELRCDPISGHTALYWYRQSLGQGLEFLIYFQGNSAPDKSGLPSDRFSAERTGGSVSTLTIQRTQQEDSAVYLCASSMTGTNYGYTFGSGTRLTVV.

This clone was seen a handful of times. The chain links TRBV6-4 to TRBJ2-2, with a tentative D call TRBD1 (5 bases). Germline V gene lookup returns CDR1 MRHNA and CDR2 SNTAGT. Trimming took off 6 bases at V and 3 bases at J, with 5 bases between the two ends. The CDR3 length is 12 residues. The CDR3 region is CASSRDTGELFF. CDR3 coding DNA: TGTGCCAGCAGCAGGGACACCGGGGAGCTGTTTTTT.

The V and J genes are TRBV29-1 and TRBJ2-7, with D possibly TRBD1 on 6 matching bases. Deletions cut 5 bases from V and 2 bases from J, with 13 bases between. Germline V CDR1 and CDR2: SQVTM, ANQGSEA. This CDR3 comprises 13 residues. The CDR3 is CSVRGSRTYEQYF. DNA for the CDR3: TGCAGCGTTAGGGGGTCCCGGACCTACGAGCAGTACTTC.

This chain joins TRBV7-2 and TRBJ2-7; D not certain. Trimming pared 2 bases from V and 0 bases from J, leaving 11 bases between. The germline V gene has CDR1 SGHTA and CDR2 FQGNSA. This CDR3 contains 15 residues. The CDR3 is CASSLRSTSSYEQYF. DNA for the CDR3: TGTGCCAGCAGCTTAAGATCAACGAGCTCCTACGAGCAGTACTTC.

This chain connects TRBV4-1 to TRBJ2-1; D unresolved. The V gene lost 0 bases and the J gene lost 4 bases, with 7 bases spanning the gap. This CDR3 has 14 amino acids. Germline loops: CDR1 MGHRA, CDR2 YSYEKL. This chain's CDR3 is CASSQEARYNEQFF. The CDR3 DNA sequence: TGCGCCAGCAGCCAAGAGGCCAGATACAATGAGCAGTTCTTC.

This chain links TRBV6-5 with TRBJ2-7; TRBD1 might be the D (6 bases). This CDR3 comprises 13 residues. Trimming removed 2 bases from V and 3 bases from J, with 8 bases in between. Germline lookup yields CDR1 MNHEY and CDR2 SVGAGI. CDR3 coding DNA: TGTGCCAGCAGTTACGGGACACTCTACGAGCAGTACTTC. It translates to CASSYGTLYEQYF.

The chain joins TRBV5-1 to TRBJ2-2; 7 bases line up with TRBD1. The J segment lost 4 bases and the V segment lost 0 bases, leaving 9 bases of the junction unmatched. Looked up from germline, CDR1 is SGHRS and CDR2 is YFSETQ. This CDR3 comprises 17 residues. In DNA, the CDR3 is TGCGCCAGCAGCTTGGCCGGGACAGCCGACCTCACCGGGGAGCTGTTTTTT. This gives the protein CASSLAGTADLTGELFF.

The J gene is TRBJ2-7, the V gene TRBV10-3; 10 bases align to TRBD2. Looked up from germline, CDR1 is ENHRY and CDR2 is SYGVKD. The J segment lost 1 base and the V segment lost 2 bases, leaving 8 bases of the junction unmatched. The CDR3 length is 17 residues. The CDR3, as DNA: TGTGCCATCAGTGAGGAGGGGGAACTAGCGGGGTCCTACGAGCAGTACTTC. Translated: CAISEEGELAGSYEQYF.

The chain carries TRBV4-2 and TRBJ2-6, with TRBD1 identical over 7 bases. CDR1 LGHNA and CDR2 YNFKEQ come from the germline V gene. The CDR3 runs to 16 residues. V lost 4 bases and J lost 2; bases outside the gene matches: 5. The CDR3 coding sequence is TGTGCCAGCAGCCCTTCGACAGGGACTGGGGCCAACGTCCTGACTTTC. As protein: CASSPSTGTGANVLTF.

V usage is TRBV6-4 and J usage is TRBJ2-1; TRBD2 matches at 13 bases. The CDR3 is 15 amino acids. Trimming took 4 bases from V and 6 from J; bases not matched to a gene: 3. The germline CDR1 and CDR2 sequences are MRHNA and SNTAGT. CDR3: CASSARTSGGNEQFF. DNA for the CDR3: TGTGCCAGCAGTGCCAGGACTAGCGGGGGCAATGAGCAGTTCTTC.

The CDR3 sequence is CASSALQGSGDGYTF. The CDR3 bases are TGTGCCAGCAGCGCCCTACAGGGGAGTGGTGATGGCTACACCTTC. This chain links TRBV9 with TRBJ1-2, with 7 bases that match TRBD1. After removal of 3 bases from V and 6 bases from J, the junction contained 11 bases not matched to a gene. CDR1 is SGDLS and CDR2 is YYNGEE in the germline V gene. CDR3 size: 15 residues.